This T cell receptor beta chain stems from a study of beta chain features in type 1 diabetes. Post-sort purity exceeded 98% for all sorted populations. A few counts support this clone. Germline CDR1 is SGHRS and CDR2 is YFSETQ. The CDR3 runs to 18 residues. Trimming pared 2 bases from V and 1 base from J, leaving 18 bases between. Expressed TCRB transcripts got sequenced, as all isolated RNA was reverse transcribed. Only in-frame clones appear in the TCRdb table, and some are missing; sequencing was by immunoSEQ multiplex PCR. Of some 100,000 clones in the sample, 40% were seen once. What was sequenced was stem cell memory CD4+ T cells from blood. The chain joins TRBV5-1 to TRBJ2-2; TRBD1 might be the D (6 bases). The source is a young woman in good health. CDR3 amino acids: CASSFSQTGLQNTGELFF. The CDR3 nucleotides are TGCGCCAGCAGCTTTTCCCAGACAGGATTACAGAACACCGGGGAGCTGTTTTTT.